The 30 T cell receptor beta chains below all came from one sample that was sequenced in a study of breast tumors, draining lymph nodes, adjacent tissues. Each CDR3 protein is one row after TCRdb ran MiXCR on the multiplex PCR reads. The data show under 150,000 distinct CDR3 sequences, with around 20% seen just once and 2% to 2.5% held by the top ten. Breast cancer patients provided tissue from their axillary draining lymph nodes. Sequenced input: axillary lymph node tissue. These receptor sequences come from a female donor with breast cancer. Some clones in this sample may be carry-over from other donors' samples.

At least ten counts were recorded for this clonotype. The chain recombines TRBV30 with TRBJ2-2; D is uncertain. Germline CDR1 GTSNPN, CDR2 SVGIG (reference sequence). Deletions cut 3 bases from V and 0 bases from J, with 2 bases between. The CDR3 extends over 12 amino acids. This CDR3 is CAWSSNTGELFF. The CDR3 DNA reads TGTGCCTGGAGCTCGAACACCGGGGAGCTGTTTTTT.

This clonotype occurred many times. The J gene is TRBJ2-1, the V gene TRBV20-1, with 9 bases lining up with TRBD1. The CDR3 has 15 amino acids. Losses at the gene ends were 4 bases for V and 0 bases for J; bases not matched to a gene: 4. Germline values: CDR1 DFQATT, CDR2 SNEGSKA (reference sequence). The CDR3 DNA follows: TGCAGTGCTAACCCGGGACAGGGCTCCTACAATGAGCAGTTCTTC. Amino acid sequence: CSANPGQGSYNEQFF.

This clonotype was detected ten times or more. CDR3 sequence reads: CASSQDHKENYEQYF. CDR3 nucleotide sequence: TGCGCCAGCAGCCAAGACCATAAGGAAAACTACGAGCAGTACTTC. The chain has TRBV4-1 and TRBJ2-7; D is unresolved. V was clipped by 0 bases and J by 3 bases, with 12 bases between them. This CDR3 is 15 amino acids long. The germline V gene encodes CDR1 MGHRA and CDR2 YSYEKL.

This clonotype was seen at least ten times. V gene TRBV19 combines with J gene TRBJ2-7; perhaps TRBD2 as D (6 bases). This CDR3 contains 13 residues. V was pared by 11 bases and J by 0 bases, with 14 bases between. Per the germline V gene, CDR1 is LNHDA and CDR2 is SQIVND (reference sequence). CDR3 sequence reads: CASSGGASYEQYF. As DNA, the CDR3 is TGTGCCTCCTCCGGCGGGGCCTCCTACGAGCAGTACTTC.

In regard to this clonotype: This may arise from a read error, as a much more abundant clone is one base away. The V call is TRBV5-1, the J call TRBJ2-1, with D hard to call. Per germline, CDR1 SGHRS and CDR2 YFSETQ. The CDR3 covers 13 residues. V gave up 2 bases and J gave up 4 bases, with 7 bases separating them. The CDR3 sequence is CASSFGRYNEQFF. The CDR3 DNA follows: TGCGCCAGCAGCTTCGGTAGATACAATGAGCAGTTCTTC.

This clonotype has ten or more counts. The V and J genes are TRBV20-1 and TRBJ2-7; D uncertain. Germline-derived CDR1 and CDR2 are DFQATT and SNEGSKA (reference sequence). The CDR3 has 11 amino acids. V was cut by 3 bases and J by 4 bases, with 7 bases left in between. This CDR3 reads CSASAGYEQYF. The CDR3 nucleotides read TGCAGTGCTAGTGCCGGTTACGAGCAGTACTTC.

The table lists this clonotype with many counts. In DNA form, the CDR3 reads TGCAGTGCTCCTCTCAAGCTAGCGTACTACGAGCAGTACTTC. It translates to CSAPLKLAYYEQYF. V gene TRBV20-1 combines with J gene TRBJ2-7; perhaps TRBD2 as D (6 bases). V was shortened by 5 bases and J by 3 bases, with 17 bases between the two germline ends. The CDR3 extends over 14 amino acids. The germline V gene encodes CDR1 DFQATT and CDR2 SNEGSKA (reference sequence).

This clonotype was recorded at least ten times. The rearrangement joins TRBV12-3 or TRBV12-4 to TRBJ2-3; 10 bases line up with TRBD1. This CDR3 region has 14 residues. The J segment lost 5 bases and the V segment lost 7 bases, leaving 6 bases of the junction unmatched. The CDR3 nucleotides read TGTGCCAGCACTGACAGGGGGCAAGGAGATACGCAGTATTTT. Translating it yields CASTDRGQGDTQYF.

This clonotype was recorded many times. The genes are TRBV7-9 and TRBJ2-7, with 13 positions matching TRBD2. The V gene end was trimmed by 5 bases and the J gene end by 4 bases; junction bases not matched to a gene: 8. The CDR3 is made up of 16 amino acids. The V gene's germline CDR1 is SEHNR and CDR2 FQNEAQ (reference sequence). CDR3 sequence: CASSPPATSGRYEQYF. DNA for the CDR3: TGTGCCAGCAGCCCACCTGCGACTAGCGGGAGGTACGAGCAGTACTTC.

Points on this clonotype: Possible read error: a much larger clone is one base away. The conserved phenylalanine or tryptophan is not found at the CDR3 terminus, so this likely reflects a read error. The chain uses TRBV5-4 and TRBJ2-5; D is unresolved. With 5 bases removed from V and 1 base from J, the gap between germline ends came to 18 bases. Germline V gene lookup returns CDR1 SGHNT and CDR2 YYREEE (reference sequence). This CDR3 has 16 residues. The CDR3 loop reads CASSSTPRPAQETQYL. The DNA for the CDR3 is TGTGCCAGCAGTTCGACACCCCGGCCGGCCCAAGAGACCCAGTACCTC.

Ten or more counts support this clonotype. The V and J genes are TRBV7-9 and TRBJ1-4; maybe TRBD1 (5 bases). CDR1 and CDR2 from the germline V gene are SEHNR and FQNEAQ (reference sequence). The CDR3 is made up of 15 amino acids. Trimming left V 4 bases short and J 8 bases short, with 17 bases between. In DNA, the CDR3 is TGTGCCAGCAGCTCCCCCGGGACCCAAGTGGAAAAACTGTTTTTT. Amino acid sequence: CASSSPGTQVEKLFF.

The sample holds many counts of this clonotype. This sequence joins TRBV30 and TRBJ1-4, with D uncertain. Per germline, CDR1 GTSNPN and CDR2 SVGIG (reference sequence). Trimming took 3 bases from V and 5 from J, leaving 7 bases between them. This CDR3 is built from 12 residues. CDR3 bases: TGTGCCTGGAGGCCGGGAAATGAAAAACTGTTTTTT. This translates into CAWRPGNEKLFF.

This clonotype was detected ten times or more. The J gene is TRBJ2-1, the V gene TRBV6-1; 7 bases map to TRBD2. The CDR3 is made up of 14 amino acids. Germline values: CDR1 MNHNS, CDR2 SASEGT. V dropped 5 bases and J dropped 7; count of bases not matched to a gene: 8. The CDR3 region has the DNA TGTGCCAGCAGTATAGGCGGGGGACGTAATGAGCAGTTCTTC. This codes for CASSIGGGRNEQFF.

Only a few counts were recorded for this clonotype. This chain joins TRBV5-5 and TRBJ2-2; TRBD1 agrees at 10 bases. This CDR3 has 14 residues. The V segment lost 4 bases and the J segment 7 bases; nucleotides outside the gene matches: 4. In germline, CDR1 is SGHKS, CDR2 YYEKEE (reference sequence). CDR3 nucleotides: TGTGCCAGCAGCCCGGGACAGGGGTTCGGGGAGCTGTTTTTT. It translates to CASSPGQGFGELFF.

This clonotype was detected many times. The rearrangement uses TRBV18 and TRBJ2-5; D call uncertain. The V and J ends lost 4 bases and 2 bases respectively, with 8 bases between them. This CDR3 contains 13 residues. Germline V CDR1 and CDR2: KGHSH, LQKENI. CDR3 sequence: CASSLSPQETQYF. The CDR3 region has the DNA TGTGCCAGCTCACTATCCCCTCAAGAGACCCAGTACTTC. Using reference TRBV18 and TRBJ2-5 for the parts outside the CDR3, the full variable domain is NAGVMQNPRHLVRRRGQEARLRCSPMKGHSHVYWYRQLPEEGLKFMVYLQKENIIDESGMPKERFSAEFPKEGPSILRIQQVVRGDSAAYFCASSLSPQETQYFGPGTRLLVL.

V and J are TRBV10-3 and TRBJ1-6, with D perhaps matching TRBD1 (5 bases). V gave up 6 bases and J gave up 2 bases, with 11 bases separating them. This CDR3 has 15 residues. Germline V gene data show CDR1 as ENHRY and CDR2 as SYGVKD. The DNA for the CDR3 is TGTGCCATCAGCCGCAGGGAGCCCTATAATTCACCCCTCCACTTT. This codes for CAISRREPYNSPLHF.

A remark on this clonotype: This may stem from a read error, because a much larger clone lies one nucleotide away. The chain uses TRBV7-2 and TRBJ2-1; 9 nucleotides match TRBD1. CDR3 size: 15 residues. Germline V gene lookup returns CDR1 SGHTA and CDR2 FQGNSA. This CDR3 reads CASSLRQGEYNGQFF. CDR3 DNA sequence: TGTGCCAGCAGCTTACGACAGGGGGAGTACAATGGGCAGTTCTTC.

Concerning this clonotype: This may arise from a read error, as a much more abundant clone is one base away. The V call is TRBV20-1, the J call TRBJ2-7, with D unclear. Trimming shortened V by 0 bases and J by 6 bases, and 12 bases separated the two germline ends. The germline V gene has CDR1 DFQATT and CDR2 SNEGSKA (reference sequence). This CDR3 is 13 amino acids long. CDR3 residues: CSARDRVLLEQYF. The CDR3 bases are TGCAGTGCTAGAGATCGGGTCCTCCTCGAGCAGTACTTC.

This clonotype was seen ten or more times. V is TRBV5-5 and J is TRBJ2-1; D possibly corresponds to TRBD2 (6 bases). This CDR3 region has 12 residues. In germline, CDR1 is SGHKS, CDR2 YYEKEE (reference sequence). V was shortened by 4 bases and J by 13 bases, with 15 bases between the two germline ends. Written as DNA, the CDR3 is TGTGCCAGCAGCCCCGGAGGGGAGCTACAGTTCTTC. Its translation is CASSPGGELQFF.

Notes on this clonotype: This clone may be a read error of a much larger clone one base away. The J gene is TRBJ2-6, the V gene TRBV5-1; 9 bases align to TRBD1. The CDR3 consists of 17 residues. CDR1 and CDR2 (germline): SGHRS, YFSETQ. The CDR3 loop reads CASSPGTGTSVANVLTF. CDR3 coding DNA: TGCGCCAGCAGCCCCGGGACAGGGACCTCTGTGGCCAACGTCCTGACTTTC. Full variable domain (missing parts from reference TRBV5-1 and TRBJ2-6): KAGVTQTPRYLIKTRGQQVTLSCSPISGHRSVSWYQQTPGQGLQFLFEYFSETQRNKGNFPGRFSGRQFSNSRSEMNVSTLELGDSALYLCASSPGTGTSVANVLTFGAGSRLTVL.

This clonotype was detected many times. The chain is built from TRBV6-5 and TRBJ2-7; 10 bases match TRBD1. Germline trimming cut 2 bases from V and 1 base from J; bases unmatched to any gene: 2. The CDR3 loop spans 15 amino acids. Germline V lookup: CDR1 MNHEY, CDR2 SVGAGI. The CDR3, as DNA: TGTGCCAGCAGTTACAGGGACAGGGGATCCTACGAGCAGTACTTC. Residues: CASSYRDRGSYEQYF.

The chain uses TRBV27 and TRBJ2-5, with TRBD2 matching over 11 bases. V dropped 6 bases and J dropped 2; count of bases not matched to a gene: 5. The CDR3 runs 15 residues. The V gene's germline CDR1 is MNHEY and CDR2 SMNVEV (reference sequence). The CDR3 region is CASSKTSGEQETQYF. In nucleotides, the CDR3 is TGTGCCAGCAGCAAGACTAGCGGGGAGCAAGAGACCCAGTACTTC.

The chain employs TRBV19 and TRBJ1-5; TRBD1 might be the D (6 bases). From germline, CDR1 is LNHDA and CDR2 SQIVND (reference sequence). The V end lost 9 bases, the J end lost 0 bases, and 18 bases lay between the germline ends. The CDR3 contains 16 residues. CDR3 sequence: CASQPQGAYSNQPQHF. CDR3 coding DNA: TGTGCCAGCCAGCCACAGGGAGCCTATAGCAATCAGCCCCAGCATTTT.

On this clonotype: This may come from a read error, since a much larger clone is one base off. The CDR3 carries no conserved terminal phenylalanine or tryptophan, so it likely arises from a read error. The CDR3 loop reads CASGPNRGRGYGYTV. The CDR3 nucleotides read TGTGCCAGCGGACCTAACAGGGGGCGCGGGTATGGCTACACCGTC. The chain employs TRBV19 and TRBJ1-2; the match to TRBD1 covers 9 bases. Germline loops: CDR1 LNHDA, CDR2 SQIVND (reference sequence). The CDR3 spans 15 residues. V lost 9 bases to trimming and J lost 5 bases; unmatched junction nucleotides: 13.

Points on this clonotype: This may be a read error: a much more frequent sequence differs by one nucleotide. The DNA for the CDR3 is TGTGCCAGCAGCTTGGAGACGTACAGCGGGGAGCTGTTTTTT. It encodes CASSLETYSGELFF. This chain connects TRBV5-5 to TRBJ2-2; no definite D call. This CDR3 region has 14 residues. Trimming shortened V by 0 bases and J by 7 bases, and 10 bases separated the two germline ends. CDR1 is SGHKS, CDR2 YYEKEE, per germline (reference sequence).

This clonotype was seen many times. The genes are TRBV20-1 and TRBJ2-7; D possibly uses TRBD1 or TRBD2 (5 bases each). The CDR3 spans 13 residues. Germline-derived CDR1 and CDR2 are DFQATT and SNEGSKA (reference sequence). Trimming shortened V by 6 bases and J by 1 base, and 13 bases separated the two germline ends. The CDR3 sequence: CSAGTSQSYEQYF. The CDR3 coding sequence is TGCAGTGCGGGGACCAGTCAGTCCTACGAGCAGTACTTC.

About this clonotype itself: Compared with germline, one end of the junction differs, possibly owing to a read error. The rearrangement links TRBV20-1 to TRBJ2-1; 10 bases agree with TRBD2. There are 18 residues in the CDR3. The germline V gene encodes CDR1 DFQATT and CDR2 SNEGSKA (reference sequence). The CDR3 here is CSARDYGGLAAQYNERFF. CDR3 nucleotide sequence: TGCAGTGCTAGAGATTACGGAGGACTAGCGGCTCAATACAATGAGCGGTTCTTC.

In its sample, this clonotype was seen a few times. This may be a read error: a much more frequent sequence differs by one nucleotide. J is TRBJ2-7 and V is TRBV13; perhaps TRBD2 as D (6 bases). The CDR3 consists of 17 residues. Per germline, CDR1 PRHDT and CDR2 FYEKMQ (reference sequence). The CDR3 here is CASSLGPGGDGENGQYF. The CDR3 nucleotides read TGTGCCAGCAGCCTAGGCCCGGGCGGGGATGGGGAGAACGGGCAGTACTTC.

This chain links TRBV11-2 with TRBJ2-7, with 7 bases fitting TRBD2. CDR3 length: 15 amino acids. Germline loops: CDR1 SGHAT, CDR2 FQNNGV. J lost 12 bases, V lost 4 bases, and 18 bases had no gene match. CDR3 DNA: TGTGCCAGCAGCTCGATCGCTAGCGGTTCCTACGGGCGGTACTTC. Translation: CASSSIASGSYGRYF.

This clonotype showed up just a few times. The V gene is TRBV3-1, the J gene TRBJ2-6, with unresolved D. Germline V gene data show CDR1 as LGHDT and CDR2 as YNNKEL (reference sequence). Trimming removed 0 bases at V and 11 bases at J, with 11 bases between. This CDR3 has 14 residues. DNA of the CDR3: TGTGCCAGCAGCCAAGATTGGTCGAACGACGTCCTGACTTTC. The encoded protein is CASSQDWSNDVLTF.